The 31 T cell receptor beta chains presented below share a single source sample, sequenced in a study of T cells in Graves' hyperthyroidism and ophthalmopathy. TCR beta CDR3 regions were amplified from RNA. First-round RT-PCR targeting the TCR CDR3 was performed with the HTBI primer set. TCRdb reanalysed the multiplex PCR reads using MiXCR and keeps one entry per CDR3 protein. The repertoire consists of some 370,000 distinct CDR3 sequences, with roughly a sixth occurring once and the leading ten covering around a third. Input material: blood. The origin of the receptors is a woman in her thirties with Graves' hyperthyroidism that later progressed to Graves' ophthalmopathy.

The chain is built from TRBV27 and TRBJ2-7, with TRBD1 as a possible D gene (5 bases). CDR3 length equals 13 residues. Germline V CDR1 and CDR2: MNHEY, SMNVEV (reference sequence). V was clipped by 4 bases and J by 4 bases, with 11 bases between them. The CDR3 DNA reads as TGTGCCAGCAGTTATCGACAGTTTTACGAGCAGTACTTC. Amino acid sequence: CASSYRQFYEQYF.

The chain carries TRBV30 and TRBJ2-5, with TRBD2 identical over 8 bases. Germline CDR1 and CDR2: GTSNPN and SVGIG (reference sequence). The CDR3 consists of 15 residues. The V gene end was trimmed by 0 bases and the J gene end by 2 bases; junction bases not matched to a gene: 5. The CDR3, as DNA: TGTGCCTGGAGTGTGAGCGGGGGCCAACAAGAGACCCAGTACTTC. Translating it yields CAWSVSGGQQETQYF.

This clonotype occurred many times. CDR3 sequence reads: CASSYSIYGREGYTDTQYF. The CDR3 DNA reads as TGTGCCAGCAGTTACTCGATTTACGGACGGGAGGGGTACACAGATACGCAGTATTTT. The chain carries TRBV6-2 or TRBV6-3 and TRBJ2-3; 8 bases map to TRBD2. J was trimmed by 2 bases and V by 0 bases; bases with no gene match: 13. The CDR3 extends over 19 amino acids. CDR1 and CDR2 from the germline V gene are MNHEY and SVGEGT.

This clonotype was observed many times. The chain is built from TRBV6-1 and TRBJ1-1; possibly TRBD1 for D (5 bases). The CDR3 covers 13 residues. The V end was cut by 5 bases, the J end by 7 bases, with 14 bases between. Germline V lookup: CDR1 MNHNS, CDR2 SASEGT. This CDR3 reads CASSLRVHGEAFF. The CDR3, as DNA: TGTGCCAGCAGTCTCAGGGTTCACGGTGAAGCTTTCTTT.

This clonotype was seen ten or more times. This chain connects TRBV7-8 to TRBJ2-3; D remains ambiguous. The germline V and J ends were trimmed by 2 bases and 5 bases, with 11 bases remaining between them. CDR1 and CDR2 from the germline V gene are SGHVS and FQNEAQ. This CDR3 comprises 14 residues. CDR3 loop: CASSLISAGDTQYF. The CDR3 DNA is TGTGCCAGCAGCTTAATTTCCGCAGGAGATACGCAGTATTTT.

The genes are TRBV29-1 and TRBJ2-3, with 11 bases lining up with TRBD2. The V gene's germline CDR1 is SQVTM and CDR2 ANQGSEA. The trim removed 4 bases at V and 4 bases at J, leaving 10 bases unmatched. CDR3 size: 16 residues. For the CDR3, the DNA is TGCAGCGTTGGCGCACTAGCGGGAGAGGCGGCAGATACGCAGTATTTT. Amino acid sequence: CSVGALAGEAADTQYF.

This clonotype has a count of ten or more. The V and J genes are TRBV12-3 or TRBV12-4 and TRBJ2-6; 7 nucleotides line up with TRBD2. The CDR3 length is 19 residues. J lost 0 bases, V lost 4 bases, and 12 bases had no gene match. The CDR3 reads CASSSERGLGYSGANVLTF. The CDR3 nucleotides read TGTGCCAGCAGTTCGGAGCGGGGACTGGGATACTCTGGGGCCAACGTCCTGACTTTC.

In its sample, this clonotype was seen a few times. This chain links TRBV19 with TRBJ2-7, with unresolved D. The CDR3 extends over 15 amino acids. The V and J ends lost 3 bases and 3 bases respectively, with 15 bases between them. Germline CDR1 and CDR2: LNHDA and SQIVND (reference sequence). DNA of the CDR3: TGTGCCAGTAGTATGTCTACTACGGTCTTCTACGAGCAGTACTTC. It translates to CASSMSTTVFYEQYF.

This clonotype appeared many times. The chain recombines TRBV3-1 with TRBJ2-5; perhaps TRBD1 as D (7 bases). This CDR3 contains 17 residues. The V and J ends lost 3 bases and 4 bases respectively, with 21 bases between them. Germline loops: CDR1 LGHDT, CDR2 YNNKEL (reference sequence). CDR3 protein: CASSQRRTGRGIETQYF. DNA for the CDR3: TGTGCCAGCAGCCAGAGAAGGACAGGTCGGGGGATAGAGACCCAGTACTTC.

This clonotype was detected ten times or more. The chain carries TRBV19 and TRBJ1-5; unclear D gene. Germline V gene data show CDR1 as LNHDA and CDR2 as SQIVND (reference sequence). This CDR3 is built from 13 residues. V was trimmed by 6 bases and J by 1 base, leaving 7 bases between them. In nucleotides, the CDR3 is TGTGCCAGTAGCCTCGTAAGCAATCAGCCCCAGCATTTT. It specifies CASSLVSNQPQHF.

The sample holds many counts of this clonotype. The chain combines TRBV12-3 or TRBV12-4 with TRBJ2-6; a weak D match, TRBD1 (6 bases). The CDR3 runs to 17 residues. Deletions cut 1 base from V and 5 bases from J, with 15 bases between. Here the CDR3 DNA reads TGTGCCAGCAGTTTAGACCCGGGACACCAGTGGGCCAACGTCCTGACTTTC. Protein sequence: CASSLDPGHQWANVLTF.

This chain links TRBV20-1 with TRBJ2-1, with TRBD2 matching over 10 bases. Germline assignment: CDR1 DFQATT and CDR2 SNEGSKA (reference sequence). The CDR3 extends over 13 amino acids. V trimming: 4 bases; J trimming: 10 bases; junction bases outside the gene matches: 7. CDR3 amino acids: CSATRTSGYEQFF. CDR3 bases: TGCAGTGCTACCCGGACTAGCGGCTACGAGCAGTTCTTC.

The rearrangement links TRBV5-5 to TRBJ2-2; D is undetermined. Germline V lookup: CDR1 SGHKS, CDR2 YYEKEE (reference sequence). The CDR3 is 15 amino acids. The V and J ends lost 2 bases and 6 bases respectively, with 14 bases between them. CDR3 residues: CASSFGEREAGELFF. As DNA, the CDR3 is TGTGCCAGCAGCTTCGGAGAAAGGGAAGCCGGGGAGCTGTTTTTT.

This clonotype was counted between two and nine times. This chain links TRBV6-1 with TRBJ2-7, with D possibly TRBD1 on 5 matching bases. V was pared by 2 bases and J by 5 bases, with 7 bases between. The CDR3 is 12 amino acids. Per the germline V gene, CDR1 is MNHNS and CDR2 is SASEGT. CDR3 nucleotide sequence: TGTGCCAGCAGTGAAAGGGGCCACGAGCAGTACTTC. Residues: CASSERGHEQYF.

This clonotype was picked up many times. The CDR3 protein is CASSFAGANVLTF. The CDR3 bases are TGTGCCAGCAGTTTTGCTGGGGCCAACGTCCTGACTTTC. The rearrangement joins TRBV28 to TRBJ2-6; D unresolved. Germline lookup yields CDR1 MDHEN and CDR2 SYDVKM. The CDR3 totals 13 residues. V shed 3 bases and J shed 2 bases, with 2 bases lying between them.

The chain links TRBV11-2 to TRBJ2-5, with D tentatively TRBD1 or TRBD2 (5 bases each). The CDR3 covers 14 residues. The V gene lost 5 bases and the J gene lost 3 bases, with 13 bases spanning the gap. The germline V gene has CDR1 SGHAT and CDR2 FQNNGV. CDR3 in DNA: TGTGCCAGCAGCCCCCTATTGGGGGAAGAGACCCAGTACTTC. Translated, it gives CASSPLLGEETQYF. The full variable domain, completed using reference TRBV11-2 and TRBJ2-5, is EAGVAQSPRYKIIEKRQSVAFWCNPISGHATLYWYQQILGQGPKLLIQFQNNGVVDDSQLPKDRFSAERLKGVDSTLKIQPAKLEDSAVYLCASSPLLGEETQYFGPGTRLLVL.

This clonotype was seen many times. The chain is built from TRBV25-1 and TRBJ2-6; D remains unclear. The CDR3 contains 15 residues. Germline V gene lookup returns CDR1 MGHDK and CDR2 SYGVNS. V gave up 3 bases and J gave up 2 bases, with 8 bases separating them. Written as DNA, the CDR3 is TGTGCCAGCAGTGATACCGGGCCTGGGGCCAACGTCCTGACTTTC. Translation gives CASSDTGPGANVLTF.

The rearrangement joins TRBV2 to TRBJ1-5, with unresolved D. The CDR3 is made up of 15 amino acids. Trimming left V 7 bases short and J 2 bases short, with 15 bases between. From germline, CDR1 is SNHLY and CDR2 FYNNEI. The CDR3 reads CASIRCQLCNQPQHF. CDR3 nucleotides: TGTGCCAGCATAAGGTGTCAGCTTTGCAATCAGCCCCAGCATTTT.

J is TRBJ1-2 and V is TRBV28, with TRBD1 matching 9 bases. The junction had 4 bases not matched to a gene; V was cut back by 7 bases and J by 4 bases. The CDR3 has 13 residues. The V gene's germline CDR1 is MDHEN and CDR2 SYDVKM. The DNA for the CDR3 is TGTGCCAGCAAGGAACAGGGGGCCTATGGCTACACCTTC. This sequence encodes CASKEQGAYGYTF.

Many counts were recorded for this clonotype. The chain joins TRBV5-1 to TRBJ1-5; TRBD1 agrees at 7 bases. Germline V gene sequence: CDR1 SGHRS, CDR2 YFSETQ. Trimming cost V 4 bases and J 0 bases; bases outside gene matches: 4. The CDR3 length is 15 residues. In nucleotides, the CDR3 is TGCGCCAGCAGCACCAGACAGGGTAGCAATCAGCCCCAGCATTTT. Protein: CASSTRQGSNQPQHF.

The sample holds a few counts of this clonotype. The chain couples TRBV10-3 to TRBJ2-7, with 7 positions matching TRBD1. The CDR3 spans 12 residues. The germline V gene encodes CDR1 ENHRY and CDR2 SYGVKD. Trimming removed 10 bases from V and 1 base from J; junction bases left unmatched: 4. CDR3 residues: CATQQGSYEQYF. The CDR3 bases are TGTGCCACTCAACAGGGGTCCTACGAGCAGTACTTC.

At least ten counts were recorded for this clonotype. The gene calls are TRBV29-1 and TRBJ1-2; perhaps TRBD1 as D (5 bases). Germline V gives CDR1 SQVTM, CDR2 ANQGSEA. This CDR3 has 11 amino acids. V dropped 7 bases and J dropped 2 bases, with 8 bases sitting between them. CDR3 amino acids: CSGTTNYGYTF. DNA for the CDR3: TGCAGCGGGACAACAAACTATGGCTACACCTTC.

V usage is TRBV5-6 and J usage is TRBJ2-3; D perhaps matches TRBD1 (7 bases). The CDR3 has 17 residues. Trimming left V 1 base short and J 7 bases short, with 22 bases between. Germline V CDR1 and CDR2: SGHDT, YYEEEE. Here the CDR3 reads CASSLLLDRVGDYTQYF. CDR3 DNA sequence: TGTGCCAGCAGCTTGTTACTCGACAGGGTGGGGGACTATACGCAGTATTTT. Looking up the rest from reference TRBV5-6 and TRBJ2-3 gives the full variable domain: DAGVTQSPTHLIKTRGQQVTLRCSPKSGHDTVSWYQQALGQGPQFIFQYYEEEERQRGNFPDRFSGHQFPNYSSELNVNALLLGDSALYLCASSLLLDRVGDYTQYFGPGTRLTVL.

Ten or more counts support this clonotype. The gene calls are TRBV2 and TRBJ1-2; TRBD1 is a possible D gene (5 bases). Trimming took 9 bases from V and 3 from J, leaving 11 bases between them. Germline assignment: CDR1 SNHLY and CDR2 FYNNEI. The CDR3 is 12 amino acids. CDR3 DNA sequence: TGTGCCAGGGCCCGGGGGGACTATGGCTACACCTTC. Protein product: CARARGDYGYTF.

The CDR3: CASSHSWVLGSPLHF. The CDR3 DNA follows: TGCGCCAGCAGCCATTCTTGGGTGTTGGGTTCACCCCTCCACTTT. V is TRBV4-1 and J is TRBJ1-6; no definite D call. The CDR3 extends over 15 amino acids. The germline V gene encodes CDR1 MGHRA and CDR2 YSYEKL. The V end lost 3 bases, the J end lost 9 bases, and 15 bases lay between the germline ends.

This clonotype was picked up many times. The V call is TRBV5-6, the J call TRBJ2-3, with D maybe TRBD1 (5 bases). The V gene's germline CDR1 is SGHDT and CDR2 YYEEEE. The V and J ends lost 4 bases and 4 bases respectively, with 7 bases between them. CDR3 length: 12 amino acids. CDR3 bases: TGTGCCAGCAGCGCAGGGTCAGATACGCAGTATTTT. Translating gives CASSAGSDTQYF.

In nucleotides, the CDR3 is TGTGCCAGTAGTATATTTGCACAGGACGGGGGTCAGCCCCAGCATTTT. Residues: CASSIFAQDGGQPQHF. V and J are TRBV19 and TRBJ1-5; TRBD1 is a possible D gene (5 bases). Trimming cost V 2 bases and J 6 bases, with 17 bases left between them. This CDR3 region has 16 residues. Germline values: CDR1 LNHDA, CDR2 SQIVND (reference sequence).

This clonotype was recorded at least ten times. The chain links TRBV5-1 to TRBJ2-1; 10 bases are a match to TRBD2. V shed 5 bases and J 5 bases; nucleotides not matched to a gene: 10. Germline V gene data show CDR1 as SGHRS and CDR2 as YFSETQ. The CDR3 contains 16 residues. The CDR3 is CASRTSSGSRHNEQFF. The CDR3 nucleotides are TGCGCCAGCAGGACATCTAGCGGGAGCCGGCACAATGAGCAGTTCTTC.

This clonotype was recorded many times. The CDR3 sequence is CASSFGTAFGYTF. For the CDR3, the DNA is TGTGCCAGCAGCTTCGGGACGGCTTTTGGCTACACCTTC. V usage is TRBV7-9 and J usage is TRBJ1-2, with D maybe TRBD1 (5 bases). V was clipped by 3 bases and J by 7 bases, with 12 bases between them. CDR1 SEHNR and CDR2 FQNEAQ come from the germline V gene (reference sequence). There are 13 residues in the CDR3.

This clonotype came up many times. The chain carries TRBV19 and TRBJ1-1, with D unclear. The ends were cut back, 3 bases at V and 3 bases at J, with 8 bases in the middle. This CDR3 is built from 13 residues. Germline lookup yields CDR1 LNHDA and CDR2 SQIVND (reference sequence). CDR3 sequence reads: CASSMSGYTEAFF. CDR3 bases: TGTGCCAGTAGTATGAGCGGATACACTGAAGCTTTCTTT.

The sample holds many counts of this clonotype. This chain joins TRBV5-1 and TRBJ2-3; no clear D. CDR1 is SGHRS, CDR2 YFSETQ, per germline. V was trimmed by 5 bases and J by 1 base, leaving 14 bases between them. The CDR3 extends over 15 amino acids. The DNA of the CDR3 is TGCGCCAGCAGAGTGGTGGGTCCCCGCACAGATACGCAGTATTTT. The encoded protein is CASRVVGPRTDTQYF.